Presented here are 13 T cell receptor beta chains from one specimen sequenced in a study of cytomegalovirus exposure and HLA in healthy donors. The PCR was carried out with 60 Vbeta primers and 13 Jbeta primers. Data came from immunoSEQ multiplex PCR; TCRdb stores just in-frame clones and leaves some out. The sample holds roughly 110,000 clones, around 73% seen once. Specimen: PBMCs. The receptors derive from a man aged 30 to 45 in good health and CMV-seronegative.

V gene TRBV5-1 combines with J gene TRBJ2-1, with TRBD2 matching over 11 bases. The V gene end was trimmed by 0 bases and the J gene end by 1 base; junction bases not matched to a gene: 6. The germline V gene has CDR1 SGHRS and CDR2 YFSETQ. This CDR3 is built from 18 residues. The CDR3 sequence: CASSLVGLAGGSYNEQFF. The DNA for the CDR3 is TGCGCCAGCAGCTTGGTCGGGCTAGCGGGAGGTTCCTACAATGAGCAGTTCTTC.

As to this clone: One end of the junction fails to match germline, which may point to a read error. The J gene is TRBJ1-1, the V gene TRBV7-9, with TRBD1 matching 7 bases. The CDR3 runs to 17 residues. Germline loops: CDR1 SEHNR, CDR2 FQNEAQ (reference sequence). CDR3 sequence: CSSSLGGTVNLGTEAFF. The CDR3 DNA follows: TGTTCCAGCAGCTTAGGGGGGACAGTGAACCTGGGCACTGAAGCTTTCTTT.

The J gene is TRBJ2-5, the V gene TRBV27; 13 bases are a match to TRBD2. The CDR3 totals 16 residues. The V segment lost 3 bases and the J segment 4 bases; nucleotides outside the gene matches: 5. Germline V lookup: CDR1 MNHEY, CDR2 SMNVEV (reference sequence). In DNA, the CDR3 is TGTGCCAGCAGTTTCGGACTAGCGGGAGTTCGAGAGACCCAGTACTTC. Translating it yields CASSFGLAGVRETQYF.

The rearrangement uses TRBV5-6 and TRBJ2-7; possibly TRBD1 for D (5 bases). The germline gives CDR1 SGHDT, CDR2 YYEEEE. With 5 bases removed from V and 0 bases from J, the gap between germline ends came to 6 bases. The CDR3 runs 12 residues. CDR3 sequence reads: CASRGASYEQYF. In nucleotides, the CDR3 is TGTGCCAGCAGAGGGGCCTCCTACGAGCAGTACTTC.

The sample holds a few counts of this clone. Written as DNA, the CDR3 is TGTGCCAGCAGCTTAGTTGGTAGGGCAGGGGGCTTGGGGGCCAACGTCCTGACTTTC. It translates to CASSLVGRAGGLGANVLTF. The gene calls are TRBV7-8 and TRBJ2-6, with 8 bases lining up with TRBD1. The CDR3 has 19 residues. The ends lost 1 base at V and 4 bases at J; junction bases unmatched: 12. Germline lookup yields CDR1 SGHVS and CDR2 FQNEAQ. Full variable domain (rest looked up from reference TRBV7-8 and TRBJ2-6): GAGVSQSPRYKVAKRGQDVALRCDPISGHVSLFWYQQALGQGPEFLTYFQNEAQLDKSGLPSDRFFAERPEGSVSTLKIQRTQQEDSAVYLCASSLVGRAGGLGANVLTFGAGSRLTVL.

The chain couples TRBV14 to TRBJ2-4; D perhaps matches TRBD1 (5 bases). Trimming left V 10 bases short and J 2 bases short, with 12 bases between. CDR1 and CDR2 (germline): SGHDN, FVKESK. This CDR3 comprises 13 residues. CDR3 in DNA: TGTGCCACCATAGGGGTGACCAAAAACATTCAGTACTTC. The encoded protein is CATIGVTKNIQYF.

The table lists this clone with a count of one. The rearrangement uses TRBV5-6 and TRBJ2-7; D may be TRBD2 (6 bases). The CDR3 has 16 residues. Trimming removed 0 bases at V and 6 bases at J, with 19 bases between. Germline CDR1 is SGHDT and CDR2 is YYEEEE. CDR3 protein: CASSLGFGQGGSEQYF. In DNA form, the CDR3 reads TGTGCCAGCAGCTTGGGGTTCGGCCAGGGAGGTTCCGAGCAGTACTTC.

The chain recombines TRBV28 with TRBJ2-5, with 15 bases that match TRBD2. Per germline, CDR1 MDHEN and CDR2 SYDVKM. The ends lost 4 bases at V and 3 bases at J; junction bases unmatched: 6. This CDR3 is built from 17 residues. The CDR3 protein is CASSSLWTSGREETQYF. The CDR3 DNA is TGTGCCAGCAGTTCCCTATGGACTAGCGGGAGGGAAGAGACCCAGTACTTC.

This rearrangement joins TRBV5-1 to TRBJ1-1, with a weak D call TRBD1 (5 bases). From germline, CDR1 is SGHRS and CDR2 YFSETQ. Trimming took off 1 base at V and 0 bases at J, with 16 bases between the two ends. The CDR3 has 17 amino acids. The chain's CDR3 is CASSLQTGGLLNTEAFF. The CDR3 nucleotides are TGCGCCAGCAGCTTGCAAACAGGTGGTCTGCTGAACACTGAAGCTTTCTTT.

The chain carries TRBV5-1 and TRBJ2-7; 11 bases map to TRBD1. Germline V gene sequence: CDR1 SGHRS, CDR2 YFSETQ. After removal of 2 bases from V and 3 bases from J, the junction contained 1 base not matched to a gene. This CDR3 contains 14 residues. The CDR3 nucleotides are TGCGCCAGCAGCTTAGGGACAGGGGGCTACGAGCAGTACTTC. It is translated as CASSLGTGGYEQYF.

The rearrangement uses TRBV30 and TRBJ1-5; 7 nucleotides agree with TRBD1. This CDR3 has 16 residues. Germline-derived CDR1 and CDR2 are GTSNPN and SVGIG (reference sequence). The J segment lost 4 bases and the V segment lost 1 base, leaving 10 bases of the junction unmatched. The CDR3 region has the DNA TGTGCCTGGAGTGCCCGGGACAGTCTTCGAAATCAGCCCCAGCATTTT. Residues: CAWSARDSLRNQPQHF.

The CDR3 sequence is CASRGTGRNQPQHF. The CDR3 DNA follows: TGTGCCAGCAGGGGAACAGGGCGCAATCAGCCCCAGCATTTT. The gene calls are TRBV2 and TRBJ1-5; TRBD1 is a possible D gene (6 bases). CDR3 length equals 14 residues. CDR1 SNHLY and CDR2 FYNNEI come from the germline V gene. V was shortened by 6 bases and J by 2 bases, with 11 bases between the two germline ends.

In this sample, this clone turned up a few times. The CDR3 bases are TGCGCCAGCAGCCAGTCCCCGGGATCCTACGAGCAGTACTTC. This encodes CASSQSPGSYEQYF. The chain couples TRBV4-1 to TRBJ2-7; the D gene is possibly TRBD2 (5 bases). Germline lookup yields CDR1 MGHRA and CDR2 YSYEKL. This CDR3 region has 14 residues. V was cut by 3 bases and J by 1 base, with 10 bases left in between.